Below are 24 T cell receptor beta chains sequenced from a single sample in a study of cytomegalovirus exposure and HLA in healthy donors (dated by TCRdb to the late 2010s). Library method: the immunoSEQ multiplex PCR assay. For the multiplex PCR, a mixture combining 60 forward primers for TCR Vbeta segments and 13 reverse primers for TCR Jbeta segments was used. TCRdb limited this immuneACCESS table to in-frame rearrangements with V and J called. A share of clones is missing; checked studies link under half to unresolved V genes, and the rest is unexplained. Counted in this sample were more than 80,000 clones; about 85% of them appeared once. In total, the top ten clones hold 3.7% of the sample. Sequenced material: PBMCs. The receptors come from a female donor in good health and CMV-seropositive.

On this clone: Different DNA sequences within this sample yield the same CDR3. For the CDR3, the DNA is TGTGCCAGTAGCATACAGGTGAGCTACGAGCAGTACTTC. Its protein product is CASSIQVSYEQYF. The J gene is TRBJ2-7, the V gene TRBV19, with a possible D match to TRBD1 (5 bases). Trimming took off 6 bases at V and 3 bases at J, with 12 bases between the two ends. CDR1 and CDR2 from the germline V gene are LNHDA and SQIVND (reference sequence). This CDR3 is built from 13 residues.

The V gene is TRBV19, the J gene TRBJ1-5; tentative D call: TRBD1 (5 bases). The CDR3 runs to 12 residues. With 10 bases removed from V and 7 bases from J, the gap between germline ends came to 14 bases. In germline, CDR1 is LNHDA, CDR2 SQIVND (reference sequence). CDR3 protein: CATKGREQPQHF. The DNA of the CDR3 is TGTGCCACGAAAGGCAGGGAACAGCCCCAGCATTTT.

This rearrangement joins TRBV10-3 to TRBJ1-2; D call uncertain. Per the germline V gene, CDR1 is ENHRY and CDR2 is SYGVKD. This CDR3 contains 11 residues. V lost 2 bases, J lost 7 bases, and 5 bases lay in between. In nucleotides, the CDR3 is TGTGCCATCAGTGAGACTAGTGGCTACACCTTC. It translates to CAISETSGYTF.

The CDR3 spells CASKTGPRLDTEAFF. The CDR3 region has the DNA TGTGCCAGCAAAACAGGGCCTCGGTTGGACACTGAAGCTTTCTTT. The V call is TRBV19, the J call TRBJ1-1; D perhaps matches TRBD1 (6 bases). Trimming pared 9 bases from V and 3 bases from J, leaving 20 bases between. The CDR3 sequence is 15 residues long. CDR1 and CDR2 from the germline V gene are LNHDA and SQIVND (reference sequence).

V is TRBV5-1 and J is TRBJ2-1; 10 bases agree with TRBD2. The CDR3 extends over 15 amino acids. Looked up from germline, CDR1 is SGHRS and CDR2 is YFSETQ. V dropped 7 bases and J dropped 4; count of bases not matched to a gene: 8. CDR3 residues: CASYRLAGAYNEQFF. CDR3 sequence (DNA): TGCGCCAGCTACCGGCTAGCGGGAGCGTACAATGAGCAGTTCTTC.

The chain combines TRBV28 with TRBJ2-7; 12 bases agree with TRBD2. The V and J ends lost 5 bases and 2 bases, in that order; junction bases with no gene match: 4. Germline CDR1 and CDR2: MDHEN and SYDVKM. This CDR3 spans 15 amino acids. The CDR3 loop reads CASSPSGRAPYEQYF. The CDR3 DNA reads as TGTGCCAGCAGTCCTAGCGGGAGGGCCCCCTACGAGCAGTACTTC.

This clone has a single count. The chain links TRBV4-1 to TRBJ1-6; D not certain. V lost 5 bases and J 0 bases, leaving 5 bases between the germline ends. CDR1 MGHRA and CDR2 YSYEKL come from the germline V gene. The CDR3 spans 14 residues. In DNA form, the CDR3 reads TGCGCCAGCAGCGGAGGCTCCTATAATTCACCCCTCCACTTT. Residues: CASSGGSYNSPLHF.

V is TRBV13 and J is TRBJ2-7, with 12 bases that match TRBD2. The CDR3 consists of 17 residues. The V and J ends lost 3 bases and 7 bases, in that order; junction bases with no gene match: 13. Germline-derived CDR1 and CDR2 are PRHDT and FYEKMQ (reference sequence). The CDR3: CASSFIGLAGLRGEQYF. CDR3 sequence (DNA): TGTGCCAGCAGCTTTATCGGACTAGCGGGACTTCGAGGTGAGCAGTACTTC.

The rearrangement uses TRBV25-1 and TRBJ2-7; 9 bases match TRBD2. V was clipped by 0 bases and J by 5 bases; unmatched bases: 5. This CDR3 is built from 15 residues. Germline-derived CDR1 and CDR2 are MGHDK and SYGVNS. The CDR3 coding sequence is TGTGCCAGCAGTGAATATGGAGGGACTAGCAACGAGCAGTACTTC. This gives the protein CASSEYGGTSNEQYF.

V gene TRBV5-1 combines with J gene TRBJ2-7; 8 bases match TRBD2. The CDR3 is made up of 13 amino acids. Germline V CDR1 and CDR2: SGHRS, YFSETQ. The junction had 7 bases not matched to a gene; V was cut back by 4 bases and J by 7 bases. DNA for the CDR3: TGCGCCAGCAGCCCCGCTAGCGGGCAGGAGCAGTACTTC. Amino acids: CASSPASGQEQYF.

As concerns this clone: At one end the junction does not follow the germline gene, possibly because of a read error. The chain uses TRBV7-9 and TRBJ2-7; 7 nucleotides agree with TRBD1. CDR3 length: 12 amino acids. Germline CDR1 SEHNR, CDR2 FQNEAQ (reference sequence). CDR3 nucleotide sequence: TGTTCCAGCAGCTTAGAGGGGGCCGAGCAGTACTTC. This encodes CSSSLEGAEQYF.

This chain connects TRBV5-6 to TRBJ2-7, with 8 nucleotides matching TRBD1. The germline V gene has CDR1 SGHDT and CDR2 YYEEEE. Trimming removed 5 bases from V and 4 bases from J; junction bases left unmatched: 20. CDR3 length equals 18 residues. The CDR3 region is CASSLGMAGGATLYEQYF. The DNA for the CDR3 is TGTGCCAGCAGTTTAGGTATGGCAGGGGGCGCGACTTTATACGAGCAGTACTTC. Based on the CDR3 plus reference TRBV5-6 and TRBJ2-7, the full variable domain is DAGVTQSPTHLIKTRGQQVTLRCSPKSGHDTVSWYQQALGQGPQFIFQYYEEEERQRGNFPDRFSGHQFPNYSSELNVNALLLGDSALYLCASSLGMAGGATLYEQYFGPGTRLTVT.

This chain connects TRBV4-1 to TRBJ2-7, with D tentatively TRBD1 (6 bases). CDR1 and CDR2 (germline): MGHRA, YSYEKL. The CDR3 is made up of 16 amino acids. Trimming cost V 1 base and J 1 base, with 14 bases left between them. As DNA, the CDR3 is TGCGCCAGCAGCCAAGCTTGGACAGCGCCGTCCTACGAGCAGTACTTC. It specifies CASSQAWTAPSYEQYF.

This chain links TRBV19 with TRBJ2-2; 8 bases agree with TRBD1. CDR1 is LNHDA, CDR2 SQIVND, per germline (reference sequence). This CDR3 is 18 amino acids long. The junction had 18 bases not matched to a gene; V was cut back by 6 bases and J by 6 bases. The CDR3 nucleotides read TGTGCCAGTAGGACGCTGGGGCTGACAGGGGTGGGAGCCGGGGAGCTGTTTTTT. Translated: CASRTLGLTGVGAGELFF.

As concerns this clone: One end of the junction is discordant with germline, which a read error may explain. The genes are TRBV7-9 and TRBJ2-2; D call uncertain. Germline loops: CDR1 SEHNR, CDR2 FQNEAQ (reference sequence). CDR3 length: 13 residues. The CDR3 here is CSSNLPGSGELFF. The CDR3 nucleotides are TGTTCCAGCAATTTACCCGGGTCCGGGGAGCTGTTTTTT.

The chain carries TRBV5-6 and TRBJ2-3, with TRBD1 matching 10 bases. The CDR3 extends over 12 amino acids. The trim removed 2 bases at V and 12 bases at J, leaving 3 bases unmatched. Germline CDR1 is SGHDT and CDR2 is YYEEEE. For the CDR3, the DNA is TGTGCCAGCAGCTTAGACAGGGGGCCCCAGTATTTT. Encoded protein: CASSLDRGPQYF. Looking up the rest from reference TRBV5-6 and TRBJ2-3 gives the full variable domain: DAGVTQSPTHLIKTRGQQVTLRCSPKSGHDTVSWYQQALGQGPQFIFQYYEEEERQRGNFPDRFSGHQFPNYSSELNVNALLLGDSALYLCASSLDRGPQYFGPGTRLTVL.

The rearrangement uses TRBV4-1 and TRBJ1-1; TRBD1 agrees at 11 bases. This CDR3 region has 17 residues. The junction had 6 bases not matched to a gene; V was cut back by 3 bases and J by 0 bases. CDR1 and CDR2 (germline): MGHRA, YSYEKL. The CDR3 nucleotides read TGCGCCAGCAGCCACGGCGGACAGGGGGCCATGAACACTGAAGCTTTCTTT. Amino acids: CASSHGGQGAMNTEAFF.

The V gene is TRBV4-1, the J gene TRBJ2-5; TRBD2 aligns across 7 bases. V was pared by 1 base and J by 2 bases, with 4 bases of the junction left unmatched. Germline V gene sequence: CDR1 MGHRA, CDR2 YSYEKL. The CDR3 length is 15 residues. The CDR3 DNA sequence: TGCGCCAGCAGCCAAGCGGGACTAACACAAGAGACCCAGTACTTC. This gives the protein CASSQAGLTQETQYF.

This clone came up once. The chain employs TRBV12-5 and TRBJ1-2, with 8 bases identical to TRBD1. Germline V gene lookup returns CDR1 LGHNT and CDR2 FRNRAP. J was trimmed by 4 bases and V by 9 bases; bases with no gene match: 7. The CDR3 sequence is 13 residues long. The CDR3 nucleotides read TGTGCTAGACCCTACGGGACAGGCTATGGCTACACCTTC. It is translated as CARPYGTGYGYTF.

This clone was seen only a few times. J is TRBJ1-5 and V is TRBV19; D is undetermined. With 3 bases removed from V and 6 bases from J, the gap between germline ends came to 18 bases. The germline gives CDR1 LNHDA, CDR2 SQIVND (reference sequence). The CDR3 sequence is 16 residues long. CDR3 DNA: TGTGCCAGTAGTATGAATTTCGGAGGGAATAGTCAGCCCCAGCATTTT. The encoded protein is CASSMNFGGNSQPQHF.

The rearrangement links TRBV18 to TRBJ2-7; a weak D match, TRBD1 (7 bases). Trimming cost V 5 bases and J 7 bases, with 15 bases left between them. This CDR3 region has 13 residues. Germline CDR1 reads KGHSH; CDR2 reads LQKENI. CDR3 nucleotide sequence: TGTGCCAGCTCATTCGACAGGGCGGGGGAGCAGTACTTC. It specifies CASSFDRAGEQYF. Full variable domain (missing parts from reference TRBV18 and TRBJ2-7): NAGVMQNPRHLVRRRGQEARLRCSPMKGHSHVYWYRQLPEEGLKFMVYLQKENIIDESGMPKERFSAEFPKEGPSILRIQQVVRGDSAAYFCASSFDRAGEQYFGPGTRLTVT.

The rearrangement uses TRBV7-2 and TRBJ2-7, with D maybe TRBD1 (6 bases). The CDR3 contains 15 residues. CDR1 SGHTA and CDR2 FQGNSA come from the germline V gene. V was cut by 2 bases and J by 3 bases, with 14 bases left in between. The CDR3 sequence is CASSLRGWSGYEQYF. For the CDR3, the DNA is TGTGCCAGCAGCTTAAGGGGGTGGTCGGGCTACGAGCAGTACTTC.

Remarks on this clone: One end of the junction fails to match germline, which may point to a read error. This sequence joins TRBV5-4 and TRBJ1-2, with D perhaps matching TRBD1 (6 bases). Looked up from germline, CDR1 is SGHNT and CDR2 is YYREEE (reference sequence). CDR3 size: 14 residues. CDR3 DNA: TGTGCCAGCACCCTTCCAGGGGCCAACTATGGCTACCCCTTC. Protein product: CASTLPGANYGYPF.

In this sample, this clone turned up a few times. This rearrangement joins TRBV5-4 to TRBJ2-3; 12 bases align to TRBD2. Per the germline V gene, CDR1 is SGHNT and CDR2 is YYREEE (reference sequence). The CDR3 consists of 17 residues. V trimming: 4 bases; J trimming: 3 bases; junction bases outside the gene matches: 9. This CDR3 reads CASSPYGLAGLTDTQYF. Written as DNA, the CDR3 is TGTGCCAGCAGCCCCTACGGACTAGCGGGATTGACAGATACGCAGTATTTT. The full variable domain, completed using reference TRBV5-4 and TRBJ2-3, is ETGVTQSPTHLIKTRGQQVTLRCSSQSGHNTVSWYQQALGQGPQFIFQYYREEENGRGNFPPRFSGLQFPNYSSELNVNALELDDSALYLCASSPYGLAGLTDTQYFGPGTRLTVL.